This T cell receptor (beta chain) appears in the sequencing data of a study of cytomegalovirus exposure and HLA in healthy donors. Background on the study: According to later analysis, the same platform produced the 90 to 150 validation and several hundred first-cohort repertoires.

This CDR3 contains 17 residues. V lost 6 bases, J lost 0 bases, and 22 bases lay in between. Germline lookup yields CDR1 SGHRS and CDR2 YFSETQ. Profiling relied on immunoSEQ multiplex PCR, and the TCRdb table lists in-frame clones only, not all of them. The data show 55,000 to 80,000 clones, with 85% to 95% seen just once and under 1.5% held by the top ten. V is TRBV5-1 and J is TRBJ2-7; possible D gene TRBD1, 5 bases. The specimen was PBMCs. The clonotype originates from a man aged 18 to 35 in good health and CMV-seropositive. CDR3 sequence (DNA): TGCGCCAGCACTCACCATTTGGCAGGGAATATCTCCTACGAGCAGTACTTC. Protein: CASTHHLAGNISYEQYF.